The next 21 T cell receptor beta chains were all read from a single sample in a study of siplizumab effects on memory and regulatory T cells. The assay was immunoSEQ multiplex PCR, and TCRdb's table has in-frame clones only and misses some. The sample consists of about 120,000 clones, 85% to 95% of them appearing once. Specimen: non-Treg CD4+ T cells sorted from blood. All receptors derive from a human donor in good health.

The V and J genes are TRBV18 and TRBJ2-7; D is unclear. Germline CDR1 reads KGHSH; CDR2 reads LQKENI. CDR3 length: 14 amino acids. Trimming left V 3 bases short and J 2 bases short, with 11 bases between. The CDR3 DNA sequence: TGTGCCAGCTCACCGGTTGGGGTACCCTACGAGCAGTACTTC. It translates to CASSPVGVPYEQYF.

V usage is TRBV6-5 and J usage is TRBJ1-5, with D tentatively TRBD1 (5 bases). Germline lookup yields CDR1 MNHEY and CDR2 SVGAGI. This CDR3 contains 15 residues. V dropped 4 bases and J dropped 1 base, with 11 bases sitting between them. The CDR3 protein is CASSSGLLSNQPQHF. The CDR3 DNA sequence: TGTGCCAGCAGTTCGGGACTTTTGAGCAATCAGCCCCAGCATTTT.

The rearrangement joins TRBV7-2 to TRBJ1-1; 8 nucleotides agree with TRBD1. V shed 5 bases and J 12 bases; nucleotides not matched to a gene: 14. CDR1 is SGHTA and CDR2 is FQGNSA in the germline V gene. This CDR3 has 14 residues. CDR3 region: CASSTIWADRETFF. In DNA form, the CDR3 reads TGTGCCAGCAGCACAATCTGGGCGGACAGGGAGACTTTCTTT.

The chain carries TRBV29-1 and TRBJ2-7, with 12 bases lining up with TRBD1. This CDR3 is 14 amino acids long. Per the germline V gene, CDR1 is SQVTM and CDR2 is ANQGSEA. Trimming removed 5 bases from V and 3 bases from J; junction bases left unmatched: 5. The CDR3 protein is CSVRGQGASYEQYF. CDR3 bases: TGCAGCGTTAGGGGACAGGGGGCGAGCTACGAGCAGTACTTC.

This chain links TRBV5-1 with TRBJ2-3; D unclear. Trimming shortened V by 4 bases and J by 4 bases, and 19 bases separated the two germline ends. The germline gives CDR1 SGHRS, CDR2 YFSETQ. This CDR3 region has 16 residues. The CDR3 spells CASSSPSGPTPDTQYF. Written as DNA, the CDR3 is TGCGCCAGCAGCAGCCCTAGTGGGCCGACGCCAGATACGCAGTATTTT. Full variable domain (remainder filled in from reference TRBV5-1 and TRBJ2-3): KAGVTQTPRYLIKTRGQQVTLSCSPISGHRSVSWYQQTPGQGLQFLFEYFSETQRNKGNFPGRFSGRQFSNSRSEMNVSTLELGDSALYLCASSSPSGPTPDTQYFGPGTRLTVL.

This chain connects TRBV7-9 to TRBJ2-2; D possibly corresponds to TRBD2 (6 bases). CDR3 length: 16 amino acids. V dropped 4 bases and J dropped 2 bases, with 14 bases sitting between them. The germline V gene encodes CDR1 SEHNR and CDR2 FQNEAQ (reference sequence). Here the CDR3 DNA reads TGTGCCAGCAGCTCCGGGAGCTGGCCAAACACCGGGGAGCTGTTTTTT. Translating it yields CASSSGSWPNTGELFF.

This rearrangement joins TRBV30 to TRBJ2-5; TRBD1 matches 12 bases. J lost 5 bases, V lost 3 bases, and 4 bases had no gene match. CDR1 is GTSNPN and CDR2 is SVGIG in the germline V gene (reference sequence). The CDR3 runs to 14 residues. In DNA form, the CDR3 reads TGTGCCTGGAGCGGGACAGGGGGCAGGGAGACCCAGTACTTC. It specifies CAWSGTGGRETQYF.

This clone showed up just once. The rearrangement links TRBV9 to TRBJ2-5; TRBD2 aligns across 8 bases. The germline V gene encodes CDR1 SGDLS and CDR2 YYNGEE. V lost 0 bases, J lost 2 bases, and 12 bases stayed unmatched. This CDR3 has 18 residues. The CDR3 sequence: CASSVAPGKASGQETQYF. CDR3 sequence (DNA): TGTGCCAGCAGCGTAGCGCCCGGGAAGGCTAGCGGGCAAGAGACCCAGTACTTC.

J is TRBJ2-5 and V is TRBV28; 9 bases match TRBD2. Germline V lookup: CDR1 MDHEN, CDR2 SYDVKM. CDR3 size: 17 residues. V was clipped by 7 bases and J by 3 bases; unmatched bases: 15. DNA of the CDR3: TGTGCCAGCATCGTCTCGGTCTGGCGGGGGGGAGAAGAGACCCAGTACTTC. Translated: CASIVSVWRGGEETQYF.

The chain couples TRBV6-5 to TRBJ1-3; no reliable D call. Germline V gene lookup returns CDR1 MNHEY and CDR2 SVGAGI. The CDR3 spans 12 residues. V dropped 8 bases and J dropped 2 bases, with 7 bases sitting between them. CDR3 loop: CASSGPGNTIYF. The DNA of the CDR3 is TGTGCCAGCTCCGGGCCTGGAAACACCATATATTTT.

The CDR3 region is CASSQDQSGTGIYEQYF. In DNA form, the CDR3 reads TGTGCCAGCAGCCAAGATCAGTCCGGGACAGGGATCTACGAGCAGTACTTC. J is TRBJ2-7 and V is TRBV4-2; TRBD1 agrees at 9 bases. V shed 0 bases and J 3 bases; nucleotides not matched to a gene: 9. This CDR3 comprises 17 residues. Germline CDR1 LGHNA, CDR2 YNFKEQ.

The sample holds one count of this clone. The J gene is TRBJ2-5, the V gene TRBV5-4, with D unclear. Germline-derived CDR1 and CDR2 are SGHNT and YYREEE (reference sequence). Trimming stripped 0 bases from V and 4 bases from J, with 13 bases between. This CDR3 region has 15 residues. CDR3 region: CASSLVVSPGETQYF. The CDR3 DNA reads TGTGCCAGCAGCTTGGTGGTGTCCCCCGGAGAGACCCAGTACTTC. Complete variable domain (other parts from reference TRBV5-4 and TRBJ2-5): ETGVTQSPTHLIKTRGQQVTLRCSSQSGHNTVSWYQQALGQGPQFIFQYYREEENGRGNFPPRFSGLQFPNYSSELNVNALELDDSALYLCASSLVVSPGETQYFGPGTRLLVL.

The CDR3 DNA sequence: TGCGCCAGCGGGTTCGGGGGATCTAGCACAGATACGCAGTATTTT. It encodes CASGFGGSSTDTQYF. V and J are TRBV5-1 and TRBJ2-3; D may be TRBD2 (6 bases). Germline CDR1 is SGHRS and CDR2 is YFSETQ. The CDR3 contains 15 residues. Trimming removed 7 bases from V and 0 bases from J, with 15 bases in between.

The V gene is TRBV10-3, the J gene TRBJ1-2; 11 nucleotides match TRBD1. After removal of 6 bases from V and 4 bases from J, the junction contained 4 bases not matched to a gene. The CDR3 is made up of 14 amino acids. CDR1 ENHRY and CDR2 SYGVKD come from the germline V gene. CDR3 amino acids: CAISSGTGGYGYTF. Written as DNA, the CDR3 is TGTGCCATCAGCTCCGGGACAGGGGGCTATGGCTACACCTTC.

The chain joins TRBV7-2 to TRBJ1-5; no reliable D call. Trimming took 4 bases from V and 4 from J, leaving 8 bases between them. The length of the CDR3 is 13 residues. Germline lookup yields CDR1 SGHTA and CDR2 FQGNSA. CDR3 amino acids: CASSSSGNQPQHF. CDR3 DNA sequence: TGTGCCAGCAGCTCTTCGGGGAATCAGCCCCAGCATTTT.

Here the CDR3 reads CAWVLGTSGGATDTQYF. CDR3 DNA sequence: TGTGCCTGGGTGTTGGGGACTAGCGGGGGGGCCACAGATACGCAGTATTTT. The chain links TRBV30 to TRBJ2-3; 16 nucleotides agree with TRBD2. The V gene's germline CDR1 is GTSNPN and CDR2 SVGIG (reference sequence). The CDR3 has 17 residues. After removal of 5 bases from V and 2 bases from J, the junction contained 7 bases not matched to a gene.

The V call is TRBV7-2, the J call TRBJ2-3; D call uncertain. V lost 1 base and J lost 0, with 11 bases in between. The CDR3 runs 16 residues. Germline lookup yields CDR1 SGHTA and CDR2 FQGNSA. The CDR3 here is CASSLGLPISTDTQYF. The DNA for the CDR3 is TGTGCCAGCAGCTTAGGTCTCCCAATTAGCACAGATACGCAGTATTTT.

The chain joins TRBV5-5 to TRBJ1-2; a possible D gene is TRBD1 (5 bases). This CDR3 spans 14 amino acids. Trimming removed 1 base at V and 4 bases at J, with 11 bases between. In germline, CDR1 is SGHKS, CDR2 YYEKEE (reference sequence). The CDR3 protein is CASSLQGDGYGYTF. The CDR3 region has the DNA TGTGCCAGCAGCTTGCAGGGAGACGGCTATGGCTACACCTTC.

V and J are TRBV10-3 and TRBJ2-7, with D perhaps matching TRBD1 (6 bases). The ends were cut back, 9 bases at V and 2 bases at J, with 17 bases in the middle. Germline lookup yields CDR1 ENHRY and CDR2 SYGVKD. The CDR3 is 14 residues long. CDR3 nucleotides: TGTGCCATACAGGGTGTAGGGGACCCCTACGAGCAGTACTTC. Translated, it gives CAIQGVGDPYEQYF.

This clone has only a few counts. This chain connects TRBV19 to TRBJ2-1; D is perhaps TRBD1 (6 bases). CDR3 size: 13 residues. Trimming shortened V by 5 bases and J by 7 bases, and 12 bases separated the two germline ends. Germline assignment: CDR1 LNHDA and CDR2 SQIVND (reference sequence). Written as DNA, the CDR3 is TGTGCCAGTAGTCGGGACATCGCGAATGAGCAGTTCTTC. Its translation: CASSRDIANEQFF.

This chain connects TRBV5-1 to TRBJ2-1, with TRBD1 identical over 7 bases. The CDR3 length is 16 residues. Germline V lookup: CDR1 SGHRS, CDR2 YFSETQ. Trimming removed 0 bases from V and 7 bases from J; junction bases left unmatched: 10. The CDR3 DNA reads TGCGCCAGCAGCTTGGCCACAGGGGTAGCCGTTAATGAGCAGTTCTTC. Translation: CASSLATGVAVNEQFF.